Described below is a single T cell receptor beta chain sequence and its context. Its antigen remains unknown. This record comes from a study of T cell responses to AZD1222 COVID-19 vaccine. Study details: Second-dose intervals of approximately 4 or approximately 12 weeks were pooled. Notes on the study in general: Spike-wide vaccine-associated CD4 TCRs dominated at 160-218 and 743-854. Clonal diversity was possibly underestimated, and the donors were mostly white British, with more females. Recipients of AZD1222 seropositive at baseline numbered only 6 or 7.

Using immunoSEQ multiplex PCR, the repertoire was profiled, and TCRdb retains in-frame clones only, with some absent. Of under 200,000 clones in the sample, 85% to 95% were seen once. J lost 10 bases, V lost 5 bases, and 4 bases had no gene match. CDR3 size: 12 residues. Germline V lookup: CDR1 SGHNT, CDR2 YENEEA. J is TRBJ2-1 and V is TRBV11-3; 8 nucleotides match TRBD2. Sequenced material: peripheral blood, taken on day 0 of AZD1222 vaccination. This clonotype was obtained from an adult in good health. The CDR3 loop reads CASSGLAREQFF. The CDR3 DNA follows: TGTGCCAGCAGCGGACTAGCAAGGGAGCAGTTCTTC.